The clone carrying this T cell receptor (beta chain) showed up many times. Its target is not known. The data stem from a study of response to subunit inactivated influenza vaccine. Notes on the study in general: Each seasonal flu vaccination may recruit only limited new T cells, authors suggested.

V lost 1 base and J lost 1, with 8 bases in between. The CDR3 has 15 residues. Germline V gene sequence: CDR1 SGHTA, CDR2 FQGNSA. Each CDR3 protein is one row after TCRdb ran MiXCR on the RT-PCR reads. This sample yields fewer than 550,000 distinct CDR3 sequences, of which roughly 27% are seen a single time; over 1.5% belongs to the top ten. Sequencing used CD4+ T cells sorted from PBMCs, obtained about 5 days after vaccination. This chain connects TRBV7-2 to TRBJ1-5; unclear D gene. This clonotype was sampled from a middle-aged man who received an inactivated influenza vaccine. DNA of the CDR3: TGTGCCAGCAGCTTAGTGGACGGGAGCAATCAGCCCCAGCATTTT. It yields the protein CASSLVDGSNQPQHF.